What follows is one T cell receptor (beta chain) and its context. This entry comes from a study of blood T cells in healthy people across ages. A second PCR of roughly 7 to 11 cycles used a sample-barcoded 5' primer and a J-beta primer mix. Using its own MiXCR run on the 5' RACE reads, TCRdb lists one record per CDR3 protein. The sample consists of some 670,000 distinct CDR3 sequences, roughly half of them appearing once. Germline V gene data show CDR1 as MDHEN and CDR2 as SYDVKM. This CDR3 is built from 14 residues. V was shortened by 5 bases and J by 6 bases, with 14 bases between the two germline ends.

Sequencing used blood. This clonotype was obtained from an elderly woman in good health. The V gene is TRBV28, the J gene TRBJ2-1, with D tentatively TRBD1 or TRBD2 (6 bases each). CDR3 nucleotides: TGTGCCAGCAGTGCCCCGGGGGCTGTCAATGAGCAGTTCTTC. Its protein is CASSAPGAVNEQFF.